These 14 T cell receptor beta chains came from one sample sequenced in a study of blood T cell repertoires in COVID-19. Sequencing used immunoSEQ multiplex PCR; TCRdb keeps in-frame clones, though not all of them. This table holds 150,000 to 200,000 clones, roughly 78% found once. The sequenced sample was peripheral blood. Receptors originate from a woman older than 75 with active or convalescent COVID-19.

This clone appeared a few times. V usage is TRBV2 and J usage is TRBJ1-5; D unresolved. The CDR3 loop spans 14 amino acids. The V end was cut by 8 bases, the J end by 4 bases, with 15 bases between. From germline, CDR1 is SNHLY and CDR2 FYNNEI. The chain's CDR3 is CASASSGYNQPQHF. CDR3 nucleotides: TGTGCCAGCGCATCATCGGGGTATAATCAGCCCCAGCATTTT. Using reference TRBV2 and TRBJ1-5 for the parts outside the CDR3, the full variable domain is EPEVTQTPSHQVTQMGQEVILRCVPISNHLYFYWYRQILGQKVEFLVSFYNNEISEKSEIFDDQFSVERPDGSNFTLKIRSTKLEDSAMYFCASASSGYNQPQHFGDGTRLSIL.

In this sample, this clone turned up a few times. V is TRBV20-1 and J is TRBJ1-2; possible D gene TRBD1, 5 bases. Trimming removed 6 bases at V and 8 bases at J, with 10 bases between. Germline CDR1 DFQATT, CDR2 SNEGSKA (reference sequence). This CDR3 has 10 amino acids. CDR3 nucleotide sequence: TGCAGTGCCGGAGGGGTCGGCTACACCTTC. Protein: CSAGGVGYTF.

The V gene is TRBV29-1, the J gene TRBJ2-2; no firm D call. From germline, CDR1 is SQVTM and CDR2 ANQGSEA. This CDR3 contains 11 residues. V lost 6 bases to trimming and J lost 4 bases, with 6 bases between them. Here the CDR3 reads CSVSITGELFF. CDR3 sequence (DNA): TGCAGCGTCTCTATCACCGGGGAGCTGTTTTTT.

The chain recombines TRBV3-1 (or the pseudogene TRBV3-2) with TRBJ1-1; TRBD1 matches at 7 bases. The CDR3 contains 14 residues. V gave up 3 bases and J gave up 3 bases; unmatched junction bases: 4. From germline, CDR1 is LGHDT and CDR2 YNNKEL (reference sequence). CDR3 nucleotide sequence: TGTGCCAGCAGCCACACAGACAGGGACACTGAAGCTTTCTTT. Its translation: CASSHTDRDTEAFF.

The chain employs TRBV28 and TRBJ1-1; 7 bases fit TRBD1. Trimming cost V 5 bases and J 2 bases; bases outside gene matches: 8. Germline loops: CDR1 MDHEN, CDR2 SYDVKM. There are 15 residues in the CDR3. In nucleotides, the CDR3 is TGTGCCAGCAGTAGCGGACAGGTCGTCAACACTGAAGCTTTCTTT. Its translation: CASSSGQVVNTEAFF.

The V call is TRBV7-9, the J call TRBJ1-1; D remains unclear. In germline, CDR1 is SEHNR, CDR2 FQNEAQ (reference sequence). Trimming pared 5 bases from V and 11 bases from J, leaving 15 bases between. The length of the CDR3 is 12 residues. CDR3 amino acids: CASSTQAVWAFF. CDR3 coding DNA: TGTGCCAGCAGCACCCAGGCCGTGTGGGCTTTCTTT.

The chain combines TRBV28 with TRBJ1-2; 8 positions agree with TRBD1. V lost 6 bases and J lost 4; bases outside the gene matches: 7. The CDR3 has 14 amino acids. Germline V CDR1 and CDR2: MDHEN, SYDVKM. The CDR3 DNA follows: TGTGCCAGCAGGGCTGGACAGGGCAGCTATGGCTACACCTTC. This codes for CASRAGQGSYGYTF.

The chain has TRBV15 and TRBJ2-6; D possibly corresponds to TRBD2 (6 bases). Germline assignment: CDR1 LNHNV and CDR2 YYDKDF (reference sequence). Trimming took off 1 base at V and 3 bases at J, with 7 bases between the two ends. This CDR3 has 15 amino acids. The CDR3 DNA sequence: TGTGCCACCAGCAGAGGCGGGAATGGGGCCAACGTCCTGACTTTC. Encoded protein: CATSRGGNGANVLTF. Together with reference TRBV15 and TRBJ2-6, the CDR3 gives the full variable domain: DAMVIQNPRYQVTQFGKPVTLSCSQTLNHNVMYWYQQKSSQAPKLLFHYYDKDFNNEADTPDNFQSRRPNTSFCFLDIRSPGLGDTAMYLCATSRGGNGANVLTFGAGSRLTVL.

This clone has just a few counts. The CDR3 spells CASSQDRGLDSPLHF. The DNA of the CDR3 is TGTGCCAGCAGCCAAGACAGGGGGCTCGATTCACCCCTCCACTTT. The J gene is TRBJ1-6, the V gene TRBV4-2; 8 positions match TRBD1. Germline V gene data show CDR1 as LGHNA and CDR2 as YNFKEQ. CDR3 length equals 15 residues. The V segment lost 0 bases and the J segment 8 bases; nucleotides outside the gene matches: 3.

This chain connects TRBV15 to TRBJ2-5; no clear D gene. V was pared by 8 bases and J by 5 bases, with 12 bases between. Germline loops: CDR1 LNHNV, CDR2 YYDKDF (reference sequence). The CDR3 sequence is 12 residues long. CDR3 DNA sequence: TGTGCCACCGTGGAGTTTAGGGAGACCCAGTACTTC. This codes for CATVEFRETQYF.

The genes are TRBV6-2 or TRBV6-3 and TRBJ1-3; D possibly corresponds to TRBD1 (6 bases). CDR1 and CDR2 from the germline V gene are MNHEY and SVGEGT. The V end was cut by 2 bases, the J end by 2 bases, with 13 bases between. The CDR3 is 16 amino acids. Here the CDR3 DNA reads TGTGCCAGCAGTTACCTGACGGGGGGCGCTGGAAACACCATATATTTT. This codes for CASSYLTGGAGNTIYF.

CDR3 DNA: TGTGCCATCAGTGAGTCGGCCAGGTCCGTAGTGGGTAATCGCTACACCTTC. Protein product: CAISESARSVVGNRYTF. The chain uses TRBV10-3 and TRBJ1-2; D is ambiguous. The V and J ends lost 0 bases and 9 bases respectively, with 23 bases between them. This CDR3 comprises 17 residues. Germline assignment: CDR1 ENHRY and CDR2 SYGVKD.

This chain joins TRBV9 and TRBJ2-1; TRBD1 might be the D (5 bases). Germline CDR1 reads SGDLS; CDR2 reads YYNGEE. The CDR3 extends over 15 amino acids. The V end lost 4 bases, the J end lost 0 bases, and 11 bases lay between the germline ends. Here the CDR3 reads CASSPRTNSYNEQFF. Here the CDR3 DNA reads TGTGCCAGCAGCCCGCGGACAAACTCCTACAATGAGCAGTTCTTC.

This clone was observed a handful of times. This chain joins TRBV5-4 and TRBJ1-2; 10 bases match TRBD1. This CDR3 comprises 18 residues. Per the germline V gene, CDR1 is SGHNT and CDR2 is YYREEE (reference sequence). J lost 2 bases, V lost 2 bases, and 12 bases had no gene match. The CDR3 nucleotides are TGTGCCAGCAGCTTTGGGGGGACAGGGGTTCATCTAAACTATGGCTACACCTTC. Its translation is CASSFGGTGVHLNYGYTF.